This TCR beta chain emerged from a study of blood T cell repertoires in COVID-19. Study at large: Samples of COVID-19 (acute and convalescent) were obtained from the United States, Italy and Spain.

Sequenced by immunoSEQ multiplex PCR; TCRdb stores in-frame clones only, minus some. This sample has around 450,000 clones, with about nine tenths found just once. Enrolled through a virtual design, the participants were between roughly 18 and 95 years of age and came from under 30 US areas. Symptom resolution, clearance, or two negative PCRs marked donors in Cohort 3 as recovered. Sample: PBMCs or T cells enriched from blood (not recorded which). The TCR sequence derives from a woman aged 18-29 years who had recovered from COVID-19.

In DNA form, the CDR3 reads TGTGCCAGTACCCCTAGCGGGGAATACTACGAGCAGTACTTC. Residues: CASTPSGEYYEQYF. The chain joins TRBV19 to TRBJ2-7; 9 bases line up with TRBD2. The germline CDR1 and CDR2 sequences are LNHDA and SQIVND (reference sequence). V shed 7 bases and J 3 bases; nucleotides not matched to a gene: 7. The CDR3 consists of 14 residues. The whole variable domain, filled in from reference TRBV19 and TRBJ2-7, reads DGGITQSPKYLFRKEGQNVTLSCEQNLNHDAMYWYRQDPGQGLRLIYYSQIVNDFQKGDIAEGYSVSREKKESFPLTVTSAQKNPTAFYLCASTPSGEYYEQYFGPGTRLTVT.